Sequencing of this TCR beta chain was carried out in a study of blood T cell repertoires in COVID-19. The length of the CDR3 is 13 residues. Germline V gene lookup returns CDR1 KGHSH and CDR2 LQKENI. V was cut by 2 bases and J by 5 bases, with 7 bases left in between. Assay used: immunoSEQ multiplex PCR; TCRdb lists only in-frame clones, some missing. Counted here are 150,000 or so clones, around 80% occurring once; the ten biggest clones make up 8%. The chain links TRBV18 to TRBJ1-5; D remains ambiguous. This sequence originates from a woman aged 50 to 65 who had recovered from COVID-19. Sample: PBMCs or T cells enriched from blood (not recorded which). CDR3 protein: CASSPNRYQPQHF. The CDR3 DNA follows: TGTGCCAGCTCACCAAACAGATATCAGCCCCAGCATTTT. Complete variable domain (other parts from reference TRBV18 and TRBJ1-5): NAGVMQNPRHLVRRRGQEARLRCSPMKGHSHVYWYRQLPEEGLKFMVYLQKENIIDESGMPKERFSAEFPKEGPSILRIQQVVRGDSAAYFCASSPNRYQPQHFGDGTRLSIL.